This TCR beta chain was sequenced in a study of T cell responses to AZD1222 COVID-19 vaccine. Looking at the study overall: Second-dose intervals of approximately 4 or approximately 12 weeks were pooled.

Assay used: immunoSEQ multiplex PCR; TCRdb lists only in-frame clones, some missing. The sample carries under 110,000 clones, approximately 87% recorded once. This CDR3 region has 17 residues. Germline-derived CDR1 and CDR2 are LGHNA and YSLEER. Between the trimmed V and J ends, which lost 0 bases and 0 bases, there was a span of 12 bases. V usage is TRBV4-3 and J usage is TRBJ1-3, with D uncertain. This TCR derives from an adult in good health. The input for sequencing was peripheral blood, taken on day 0 of AZD1222 vaccination. The CDR3 region has the DNA TGCGCCAGCAGCCAAGATTGGGCAGGTCTCTCTGGAAACACCATATATTTT. The encoded protein is CASSQDWAGLSGNTIYF.